The 21 T cell receptor beta chains given below trace back to one sample, sequenced in a study of T cells in Graves' hyperthyroidism and ophthalmopathy. Amplification of TCR beta CDR3 regions used RNA as the template. During a first-round RT-PCR of the TCR CDR3, the HTBI primer set was used. TCRdb independently ran MiXCR on the multiplex PCR reads; one entry per CDR3 protein. The top ten clones hold about 21% of a sample with more than 350,000 distinct CDR3 sequences, around 15% of them seen once. The sample comprised blood. These receptor sequences come from a woman aged 55-70 years with Graves' ophthalmopathy.

This clonotype was seen more than once but under ten times. This chain uses TRBV5-6 with TRBJ2-1; 8 positions agree with TRBD1. Germline assignment: CDR1 SGHDT and CDR2 YYEEEE. CDR3 length: 18 residues. The trim removed 0 bases at V and 9 bases at J, leaving 17 bases unmatched. This CDR3 reads CASSLVRLWTGKYGEQFF. In DNA form, the CDR3 reads TGTGCCAGCAGCTTGGTGAGGTTGTGGACAGGGAAGTACGGTGAGCAGTTCTTC.

Many counts were recorded for this clonotype. V gene TRBV3-1 combines with J gene TRBJ2-3; a possible D gene is TRBD2 (6 bases). Germline-derived CDR1 and CDR2 are LGHDT and YNNKEL (reference sequence). The CDR3 spans 15 residues. V gave up 4 bases and J gave up 2 bases, with 13 bases separating them. The CDR3 DNA is TGTGCCAGCAGCCCGCGGGGCCAGACCACAGATACGCAGTATTTT. This codes for CASSPRGQTTDTQYF.

In its sample, this clonotype was seen a few times. The chain joins TRBV11-2 to TRBJ1-3; D is unclear. CDR1 is SGHAT and CDR2 is FQNNGV in the germline V gene. The CDR3 is made up of 15 amino acids. The ends were cut back, 5 bases at V and 0 bases at J, with 11 bases in the middle. CDR3 sequence (DNA): TGTGCCAGCAGCCCGCCAGGCTACTCTGGAAACACCATATATTTT. It codes for CASSPPGYSGNTIYF.

The chain recombines TRBV9 with TRBJ2-5; perhaps TRBD2 as D (6 bases). This CDR3 is built from 15 residues. CDR1 and CDR2 (germline): SGDLS, YYNGEE. V lost 0 bases and J lost 1, with 10 bases in between. CDR3 in amino acids: CASSVGTTPQETQYF. CDR3 coding DNA: TGTGCCAGCAGCGTAGGGACTACCCCCCAAGAGACCCAGTACTTC.

This clonotype was seen repeatedly, ten times or more. V gene TRBV12-5 combines with J gene TRBJ2-3; a possible D gene is TRBD2 (6 bases). V dropped 5 bases and J dropped 0 bases, with 9 bases sitting between them. Germline lookup yields CDR1 LGHNT and CDR2 FRNRAP. The CDR3 loop spans 14 amino acids. The CDR3 coding sequence is TGTGCTAGTGGTCTGGGACTGAGCACAGATACGCAGTATTTT. This gives the protein CASGLGLSTDTQYF. Complete variable domain (other parts from reference TRBV12-5 and TRBJ2-3): DARVTQTPRHKVTEMGQEVTMRCQPILGHNTVFWYRQTMMQGLELLAYFRNRAPLDDSGMPKDRFSAEMPDATLATLKIQPSEPRDSAVYFCASGLGLSTDTQYFGPGTRLTVL.

This clonotype was observed at least ten times. The chain couples TRBV24-1 to TRBJ1-1, with D maybe TRBD1 (5 bases). This CDR3 is 14 amino acids long. Per germline, CDR1 KGHDR and CDR2 SFDVKD. V shed 0 bases and J shed 11 bases, with 15 bases lying between them. The CDR3 sequence: CATSDLHRQGWAFF. CDR3 sequence (DNA): TGTGCCACCAGTGATTTGCACAGGCAAGGATGGGCTTTCTTT.

The V gene is TRBV19, the J gene TRBJ2-2; TRBD2 matches at 13 bases. The CDR3 spans 17 residues. Germline V gives CDR1 LNHDA, CDR2 SQIVND (reference sequence). Trimming took 5 bases from V and 5 from J; bases not matched to a gene: 8. CDR3 amino acids: CASSPPGLAGPTGELFF. The CDR3 coding sequence is TGTGCCAGTAGTCCTCCGGGACTAGCGGGACCTACCGGGGAGCTGTTTTTT. The complete variable domain, with remaining parts taken from reference TRBV19 and TRBJ2-2, reads DGGITQSPKYLFRKEGQNVTLSCEQNLNHDAMYWYRQDPGQGLRLIYYSQIVNDFQKGDIAEGYSVSREKKESFPLTVTSAQKNPTAFYLCASSPPGLAGPTGELFFGEGSRLTVL.

Many counts were recorded for this clonotype. V and J are TRBV12-5 and TRBJ2-4, with D possibly being TRBD2 (6 bases). CDR1 LGHNT and CDR2 FRNRAP come from the germline V gene. The CDR3 spans 14 residues. The germline V and J ends were trimmed by 7 bases and 9 bases, with 19 bases remaining between them. The CDR3: CASVPPGEEVIQYF. The CDR3 DNA reads TGTGCTAGTGTTCCTCCGGGGGAAGAGGTCATTCAGTACTTC.

A remark on this clonotype: Possible read error: a much larger clone is one base away. The CDR3 nucleotides are TGTGCCAGCAGCTTTATCCTAGCGGGGGACAATGAGCAGTTCTTC. It specifies CASSFILAGDNEQFF. V usage is TRBV7-9 and J usage is TRBJ2-1; TRBD2 aligns across 10 bases. Germline lookup yields CDR1 SEHNR and CDR2 FQNEAQ (reference sequence). The CDR3 loop spans 15 amino acids. The trim removed 3 bases at V and 5 bases at J, leaving 4 bases unmatched.

At least ten counts were recorded for this clonotype. V usage is TRBV2 and J usage is TRBJ2-1; 11 positions match TRBD2. In germline, CDR1 is SNHLY, CDR2 FYNNEI. This CDR3 contains 18 residues. After removal of 2 bases from V and 0 bases from J, the junction contained 6 bases not matched to a gene. CDR3 sequence reads: CASSEPITSGSSYNEQFF. The CDR3 DNA reads as TGTGCCAGCAGTGAACCGATCACTAGCGGGAGCTCCTACAATGAGCAGTTCTTC.

This clonotype was seen at least ten times. For the CDR3, the DNA is TGTGCCAGCAGTCAATCGCCCCCGGACTTCTCCTACGAGCAGTACTTC. Translated: CASSQSPPDFSYEQYF. The chain has TRBV6-2 or TRBV6-3 and TRBJ2-7, with a tentative D call TRBD2 (5 bases). The germline gives CDR1 MNHEY, CDR2 SVGEGT. V lost 5 bases, J lost 0 bases, and 17 bases lay in between. The length of the CDR3 is 16 residues.

This clonotype was seen repeatedly, ten times or more. The chain combines TRBV12-3 or TRBV12-4 with TRBJ2-5; D remains ambiguous. CDR3 length: 13 residues. The V gene lost 3 bases and the J gene lost 2 bases, with 7 bases spanning the gap. The CDR3 coding sequence is TGTGCCAGCAGTTTCGCCAAGCAAGAGACCCAGTACTTC. Protein: CASSFAKQETQYF.

This chain links TRBV4-1 with TRBJ2-7; 7 bases map to TRBD2. The CDR3 runs to 17 residues. CDR1 and CDR2 (germline): MGHRA, YSYEKL. The ends lost 3 bases at V and 7 bases at J; junction bases unmatched: 18. Written as DNA, the CDR3 is TGCGCCAGCAGCCAGCCTAAAGACGAGCGGGAAGTGGAGGAGCAGTACTTC. Its protein is CASSQPKDEREVEEQYF.

There are many counts of this clonotype. This chain joins TRBV20-1 and TRBJ1-5, with TRBD1 matching 7 bases. CDR3 length equals 14 residues. Germline V gene sequence: CDR1 DFQATT, CDR2 SNEGSKA (reference sequence). V shed 5 bases and J 6 bases; nucleotides not matched to a gene: 10. The CDR3 here is CSAPPGAGGQPQHF. Here the CDR3 DNA reads TGCAGTGCTCCTCCCGGGGCAGGGGGTCAGCCCCAGCATTTT.

The table lists this clonotype with a few counts. The J gene is TRBJ1-6, the V gene TRBV10-3; D possibly corresponds to TRBD1 (5 bases). V lost 10 bases and J 6 bases, leaving 16 bases between the germline ends. This CDR3 is built from 14 residues. Germline assignment: CDR1 ENHRY and CDR2 SYGVKD. CDR3 nucleotide sequence: TGTGCCACCCAGACGACAGTCGGTAATTCACCCCTCCACTTT. It encodes CATQTTVGNSPLHF.

This rearrangement joins TRBV9 to TRBJ1-4; 7 nucleotides agree with TRBD1. This CDR3 has 16 residues. The ends lost 1 base at V and 7 bases at J; junction bases unmatched: 10. The germline CDR1 and CDR2 sequences are SGDLS and YYNGEE. The CDR3 nucleotides are TGTGCCAGCAGCGTAAAGCTTACAGGGGAAAGTGAAAAACTGTTTTTT. Translated, it gives CASSVKLTGESEKLFF.

There are many counts of this clonotype. The J gene is TRBJ2-1, the V gene TRBV12-3 or TRBV12-4, with 13 bases fitting TRBD2. CDR3 length: 17 residues. The V and J ends lost 1 base and 5 bases, in that order; junction bases with no gene match: 5. The CDR3 region has the DNA TGTGCCAGCAGTTTAGGGCGGACTAGCGGGAGAAACAATGAGCAGTTCTTC. The encoded protein is CASSLGRTSGRNNEQFF.

This rearrangement joins TRBV5-4 to TRBJ2-3; the D gene is possibly TRBD2 (5 bases). The V gene lost 2 bases and the J gene lost 3 bases, with 13 bases spanning the gap. The CDR3 is made up of 15 amino acids. Per germline, CDR1 SGHNT and CDR2 YYREEE (reference sequence). The CDR3 nucleotides are TGTGCCAGCAGCTTAAGAGCGGAAGGAACAGATACGCAGTATTTT. Translating it yields CASSLRAEGTDTQYF.

This clonotype was picked up many times. The DNA for the CDR3 is TGTGCCAGCAGGGAGGACAGGGGAACCCTGAACACTGAAGCTTTCTTT. This codes for CASREDRGTLNTEAFF. The chain recombines TRBV6-1 with TRBJ1-1; 9 bases match TRBD1. V shed 6 bases and J 0 bases; nucleotides not matched to a gene: 8. In germline, CDR1 is MNHNS, CDR2 SASEGT. The CDR3 covers 16 residues.

This clonotype has a count of ten or more. The J gene is TRBJ2-7, the V gene TRBV18; D perhaps matches TRBD2 (5 bases). The CDR3 consists of 13 residues. Per germline, CDR1 KGHSH and CDR2 LQKENI. The germline V and J ends were trimmed by 3 bases and 7 bases, with 13 bases remaining between them. For the CDR3, the DNA is TGTGCCAGCTCACCGACACGGCCGGGAGAGCAGTACTTC. It codes for CASSPTRPGEQYF. The entire variable domain, with the rest obtained from reference TRBV18 and TRBJ2-7, is as follows: NAGVMQNPRHLVRRRGQEARLRCSPMKGHSHVYWYRQLPEEGLKFMVYLQKENIIDESGMPKERFSAEFPKEGPSILRIQQVVRGDSAAYFCASSPTRPGEQYFGPGTRLTVT.

The sample holds many counts of this clonotype. This chain connects TRBV28 to TRBJ1-5; D unresolved. The CDR3 is made up of 14 amino acids. Trimming cost V 7 bases and J 0 bases, with 10 bases left between them. The V gene's germline CDR1 is MDHEN and CDR2 SYDVKM. The CDR3 loop is CASTNPDSNQPQHF. As DNA, the CDR3 is TGTGCCAGCACAAACCCTGATAGCAATCAGCCCCAGCATTTT.